This TCR beta chain is drawn from a study of blood T cell repertoires in COVID-19. Overall study context: Samples representing acute and convalescent COVID-19 were sourced from the United States, Italy and Spain. Nucleic acid was either cDNA or gDNA, and it came from T cells, B-cell-depleted T cells, or PBMCs.

CDR1 is SGHRS, CDR2 YFSETQ, per germline. V shed 0 bases, J shed 7 bases, and the junction held 11 bases outside the gene matches. The CDR3 is 16 amino acids. Original processing notes: Amplification from reference gene primers served as the basis for estimated nucleated cell counts. Sequencing used immunoSEQ multiplex PCR; TCRdb keeps in-frame clones, though not all of them. For V, J and clone size, that table is used; D and trimming come from the DNA. The table shows more than 70,000 clones, with over 75% occurring only once. Sequencing used peripheral blood. The TCR was taken from a human donor in a cohort sampled during active COVID-19. The J gene is TRBJ2-7, the V gene TRBV5-1; the match to TRBD1 covers 9 bases. The CDR3 reads CASSLDPGTGSGEQYF. In DNA, the CDR3 is TGCGCCAGCAGCTTGGATCCCGGGACAGGGTCTGGTGAGCAGTACTTC.